This TCR beta chain derives from a study of control samples from healthy donors and cancer patients. Looked up from germline, CDR1 is KGHDR and CDR2 is SFDVKD. Trimming left V 3 bases short and J 2 bases short, with 13 bases between. This CDR3 is 16 amino acids long. Only in-frame clones appear in the TCRdb table, and some are missing; sequencing was by immunoSEQ multiplex PCR. Counted here are roughly 100,000 clones, about 89% occurring once; the ten biggest clones make up about 18%. Sequenced material: PBMCs. The chain employs TRBV24-1 and TRBJ1-5, with D unclear. The sequence derives from a man aged 55 to 70 with lung cancer. CDR3 protein: CATSDPSRGGNQPQHF. The CDR3 DNA reads as TGTGCCACCAGTGATCCTAGTCGGGGAGGCAATCAGCCCCAGCATTTT.